This T cell receptor beta chain was retrieved from a study of identical twins. Study-wide results and limits: Conclusions were drawn cross-sectionally by statistical analysis, without following the same donors.

Germline CDR1 is SEHNR and CDR2 is FQNEAQ (reference sequence). The CDR3 sequence is 13 residues long. Trimming cost V 1 base and J 8 bases, with 8 bases left between them. In its sample, this clonotype was seen a few times. The antigen is unknown. TCRdb re-called the 5' RACE reads through MiXCR, storing one row per CDR3 protein. The sample consists of approximately 550,000 distinct CDR3 sequences, 20% to 25% of them appearing once. The same sample was also used in a study of yellow fever vaccine responses in identical twins. That paper states: The authors reported partly convergent, partly personalized vaccine responses in identical twins.

The V call is TRBV7-9, the J call TRBJ2-2; D remains unclear. The clonotype comes from a woman between 18 and 29 years old in good health. Sequenced: CD4+ T cells sorted from blood. The CDR3 coding sequence is TGTGCCAGCAGCTTAGGAGACGAGGGGGAGCTGTTTTTT. Residues: CASSLGDEGELFF. The variable domain in full, with the rest retrieved from reference TRBV7-9 and TRBJ2-2, is DTGVSQNPRHKITKRGQNVTFRCDPISEHNRLYWYRQTLGQGPEFLTYFQNEAQLEKSRLLSDRFSAERPKGSFSTLEIQRTEQGDSAMYLCASSLGDEGELFFGEGSRLTVL.